The 2 T cell receptor beta chains presented below share a single source sample, sequenced in a study of T cells expressing NK-cell markers. TCRdb reprocessed the 5' RACE reads, keeping one entry per CDR3 protein, no DNA. This sample lists 500,000 to 700,000 distinct CDR3 sequences; its ten largest clones have approximately 3.6%. The sequenced sample consisted of blood T cells: a sorted CD56 or NKG2C T cell subset, CD4+ or CD8+ T cells, or bulk PBMC T cells (not recorded which). The receptors here all came from a man aged 18 to 35 in good health.

This chain joins TRBV2 and TRBJ1-2; lacking DNA, the TRBD1 call made by TCRdb goes unchecked. The CDR3 has 14 amino acids. Germline V lookup: CDR1 SNHLY, CDR2 FYNNEI. This CDR3 is CASSGTGLNYGYTF.

The rearrangement uses TRBV6-1 and TRBJ2-7; TCRdb calls TRBD2, which cannot be checked without DNA. Germline CDR1 reads MNHNS; CDR2 reads SASEGT. The CDR3 sequence is 17 residues long. The CDR3 here is CASTPGLAGANPYEQYF.